This TCR beta chain was observed in a study of T cell responses to AZD1222 COVID-19 vaccine. Trimming shortened V by 6 bases and J by 4 bases, and 12 bases separated the two germline ends. Germline V gives CDR1 KGHSH, CDR2 LQKENI. The CDR3 is 13 residues long. Profiling relied on immunoSEQ multiplex PCR, and the TCRdb table lists in-frame clones only, not all of them. Of about 86,000 clones in the sample, roughly 87% were seen once. The specimen comprised peripheral blood, sampled 28 days after the second AZD1222 dose. This chain joins TRBV18 and TRBJ1-1, with D possibly matching TRBD1 (6 bases). The receptor was derived from an adult who received the AZD1222 COVID-19 vaccine. CDR3 bases: TGTGCCAGCTCTACGGACAGCCCCACTGAAGCTTTCTTT. Translated, it gives CASSTDSPTEAFF.